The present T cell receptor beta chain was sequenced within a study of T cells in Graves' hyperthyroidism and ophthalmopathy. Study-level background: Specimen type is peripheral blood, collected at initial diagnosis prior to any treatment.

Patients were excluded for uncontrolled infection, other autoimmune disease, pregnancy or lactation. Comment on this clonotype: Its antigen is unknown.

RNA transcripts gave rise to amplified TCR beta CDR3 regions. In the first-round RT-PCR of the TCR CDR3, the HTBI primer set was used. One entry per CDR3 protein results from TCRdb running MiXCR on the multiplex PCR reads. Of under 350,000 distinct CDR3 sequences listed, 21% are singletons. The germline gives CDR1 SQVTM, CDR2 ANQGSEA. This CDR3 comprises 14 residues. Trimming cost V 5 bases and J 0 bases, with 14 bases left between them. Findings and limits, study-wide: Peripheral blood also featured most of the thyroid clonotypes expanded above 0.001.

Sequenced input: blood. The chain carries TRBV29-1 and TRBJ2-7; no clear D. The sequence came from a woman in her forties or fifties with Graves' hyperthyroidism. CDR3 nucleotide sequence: TGCAGCGTTCGGGTAGGAAAAAGCTCCTACGAGCAGTACTTC. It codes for CSVRVGKSSYEQYF.